What follows are 11 T cell receptor beta chains derived from one specimen sequenced in a study of CD4 and CD8 cells across lung adenocarcinoma regions. Each CDR3 protein gets one entry after TCRdb re-called the PCR reads with MiXCR. This sample has approximately 12,000 distinct CDR3 sequences, with about 56% found just once. The sequenced material came from CD8+ T cells from the margin of a lung tumor. These receptor sequences come from a female donor with lung adenocarcinoma. The CD4 and CD8 labels of this study may be unreliable.

By share, this clonotype ranks as medium-sized. V is TRBV6-5 and J is TRBJ2-5; TRBD1 matches 7 bases. The CDR3 contains 14 residues. Germline V gene lookup returns CDR1 MNHEY and CDR2 SVGAGI. Trimming removed 2 bases from V and 2 bases from J; junction bases left unmatched: 2. CDR3 sequence (DNA): TGTGCCAGCAGTTACGTCAGGGGGCAAGAGACCCAGTACTTC. Its protein product is CASSYVRGQETQYF.

This rearrangement joins TRBV6-1 to TRBJ1-6; D remains unclear. The CDR3 is made up of 17 amino acids. The V gene's germline CDR1 is MNHNS and CDR2 SASEGT. V was clipped by 4 bases and J by 0 bases, with 13 bases between them. The CDR3 loop is CASSGKDGSSYNSPLHF. Here the CDR3 DNA reads TGTGCCAGCAGTGGAAAAGACGGTAGCTCCTATAATTCACCCCTCCACTTT.

Points on this clonotype: The CDR3 end shows no conserved phenylalanine or tryptophan, and so a read error is likely. The genes are TRBV6-5 and TRBJ2-1, with D perhaps matching TRBD2 (5 bases). V dropped 8 bases and J dropped 13 bases, with 15 bases sitting between them. From germline, CDR1 is MNHEY and CDR2 SVGAGI. The CDR3 has 11 residues. The CDR3 DNA sequence: TGTGCCAGCGTACTATGGGAGACCCAGTTCTTG. Protein product: CASVLWETQFL.

This rearrangement joins TRBV10-1 to TRBJ2-5, with D maybe TRBD2 (6 bases). The end of the DNA is better explained by TRBJ2-7, so the J call may be wrong. Germline values: CDR1 WNHNN, CDR2 SYGVQD (reference sequence). This CDR3 has 13 residues. This CDR3 reads CASSAASEYEQYF. The CDR3 bases are TGCGCCAGCAGTGCGGCTAGCGAGTACGAGCAGTACTTC.

On this clonotype itself: A junction boundary mismatches the germline segment, possibly from a read error. The J gene is TRBJ2-3, the V gene TRBV10-3, with 7 bases matching TRBD1. Germline CDR1 ENHRY, CDR2 SYGVKD. The CDR3 extends over 15 amino acids. CDR3 nucleotides: TGTGCCGTGGGGCAGGGGGTCTTCGATACAGAGACGCAGTATTTT. This encodes CAVGQGVFDTETQYF.

By frequency in the sample, this clonotype is medium-sized. The chain employs TRBV10-2 and TRBJ2-3; D is ambiguous. The V gene's germline CDR1 is WSHSY and CDR2 SAAADI. The CDR3 has 11 amino acids. This CDR3 is CASFKTDTQYF. As DNA, the CDR3 is TGCGCTTCTTTTAAGACGGATACGCAGTATTTT.

This clonotype is labeled medium-sized. The genes are TRBV6-5 and TRBJ1-2; D is ambiguous. CDR1 and CDR2 (germline): MNHEY, SVGAGI. Deletions cut 8 bases from V and 3 bases from J, with 13 bases between. The CDR3 is 13 residues long. The CDR3 is CASSGNTHYGYTF. The CDR3 DNA reads as TGTGCCAGCTCGGGTAATACGCACTATGGCTACACCTTC.

As DNA, the CDR3 is TGTGCCAGCAGTTCGGGACAGGGATTCAATGAGCAGTTCTTC. It codes for CASSSGQGFNEQFF. This chain uses TRBV27 with TRBJ2-1, with 9 positions matching TRBD1. Germline V CDR1 and CDR2: MNHEY, SMNVEV (reference sequence). The ends lost 4 bases at V and 6 bases at J; junction bases unmatched: 4. The CDR3 totals 14 residues.

This clonotype was counted only a few times. The chain links TRBV11-2 to TRBJ2-1; 7 bases fit TRBD2. With V trimmed by 5 bases and J by 5 bases, 9 bases remained unmatched. This CDR3 is 15 amino acids long. Germline V lookup: CDR1 SGHAT, CDR2 FQNNGV. The CDR3 DNA follows: TGTGCCAGCAGCGAGCTCGGGGGGACCCACAATGAGCAGTTCTTC. Its protein product is CASSELGGTHNEQFF.

In its sample, this clonotype is medium-sized. V usage is TRBV4-1 and J usage is TRBJ2-1, with 8 bases aligning to TRBD1. Per germline, CDR1 MGHRA and CDR2 YSYEKL. J gave up 2 bases and V 3 bases, and 3 bases lay outside the gene matches. This CDR3 comprises 15 residues. The CDR3 region is CASSHGQGPYNEQFF. CDR3 in DNA: TGCGCCAGCAGCCATGGACAGGGACCCTACAATGAGCAGTTCTTC.

Points on this clonotype: Germline is not matched at one junction end, which may reflect a read error. Here the CDR3 reads CAGSWGRVPDTQYF. DNA for the CDR3: TGTGCGGGCAGTTGGGGCCGGGTCCCAGATACCCAGTACTTT. The rearrangement uses TRBV27 and TRBJ2-3, with D possibly matching TRBD1 (5 bases). In germline, CDR1 is MNHEY, CDR2 SMNVEV (reference sequence). This CDR3 spans 14 amino acids.